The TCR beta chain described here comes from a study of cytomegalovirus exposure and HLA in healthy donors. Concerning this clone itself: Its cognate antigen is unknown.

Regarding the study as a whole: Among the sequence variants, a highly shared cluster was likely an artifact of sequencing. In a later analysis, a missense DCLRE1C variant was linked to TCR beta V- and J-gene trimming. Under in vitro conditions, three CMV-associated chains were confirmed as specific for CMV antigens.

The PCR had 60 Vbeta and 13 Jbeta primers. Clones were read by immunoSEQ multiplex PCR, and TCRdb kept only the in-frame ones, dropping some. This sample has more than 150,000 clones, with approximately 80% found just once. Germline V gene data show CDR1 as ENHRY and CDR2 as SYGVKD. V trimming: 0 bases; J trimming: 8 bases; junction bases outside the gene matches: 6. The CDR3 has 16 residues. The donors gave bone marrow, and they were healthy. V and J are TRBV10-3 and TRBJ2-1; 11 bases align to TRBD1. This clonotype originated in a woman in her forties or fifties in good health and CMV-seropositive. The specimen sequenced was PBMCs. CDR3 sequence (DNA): TGTGCCATCAGTGAGTCGGACAGGGGGCGCCCCTATGAGCAGTTCTTC. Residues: CAISESDRGRPYEQFF.